The rows below give T cell receptor beta chains drawn from one sample of a study of blood T cell repertoires in COVID-19. Libraries were prepared by immunoSEQ multiplex PCR; TCRdb keeps only in-frame clonotypes and omits some of them. The sample has a few hundred thousand clones, around 88% seen once; the top ten hold 2.5% to 3%. What was sequenced was peripheral blood. The receptors stem from a man over 45 with active or convalescent COVID-19. Each CDR3 is given with its conserved first and last residue. The order of the fields is V gene, CDR3 length, D gene, clone size, J gene, CDR3 DNA, CDR3 protein. D genes are given only for firm matches. Some rows have no size entry. The others give once, few or many, or a class for an expanded clone.

TRBV7-9	14	TRBD1	.	TRBJ2-7	TGTGCCAGCAGCACAGGGGGGAACTCCTACGAGCAGTACTTC	CASSTGGNSYEQYF
TRBV7-9	16	.	few	TRBJ1-1	TGTGCCAGCAGTTTCTGGGGAGGGGTTGGGAACACTGAAGCTTTCTTT	CASSFWGGVGNTEAFF
TRBV18	15	TRBD1	.	TRBJ1-4	TGTGCCAGCTCGCAAAACAGGGGGACTAATGAAAAACTGTTTTTT	CASSQNRGTNEKLFF
TRBV2	14	TRBD2	.	TRBJ2-1	TGTGCCAGCACCCGACTAGCGGTGGGCAATGAGCAGTTCTTC	CASTRLAVGNEQFF
TRBV6-4	16	TRBD2	.	TRBJ2-7	TGTGCCAGCAGCGAGGAAAGCGGGAGTTCCTCCTACGAGCAGTACTTC	CASSEESGSSSYEQYF
TRBV30	15	.	.	TRBJ1-4	TGTGCCTGGAGGGATCGGGAGGCAGCGAGGGAAAAACTGTTTTTT	CAWRDREAAREKLFF
TRBV4-2	18	.	once	TRBJ1-2	TGTGCCAGCAGCCCCGACGGGGGGCAGGGAAGGCCTAACTATGGCTACACCTTC	CASSPDGGQGRPNYGYTF
TRBV3-1/TRBV3-2	15	.	.	TRBJ1-2	TGTGCCAGCAGTCCAATCCCGGGTGCTAACTATGGCTACACCTTC	CASSPIPGANYGYTF
TRBV18	15	.	few	TRBJ1-2	TGTGCCAGCTCACCACAGCCCGAGGACAGCTATGGCTACACCTTC	CASSPQPEDSYGYTF
TRBV5-1	15	.	.	TRBJ1-5	TGCGCCAGCAGCTTGGGCCAGAATAGCAATCAGCCCCAGCATTTT	CASSLGQNSNQPQHF
TRBV2	13	TRBD1	.	TRBJ1-6	TGTGCCAGCATAAAGGGGGCATATTCACCCCTCCACTTT	CASIKGAYSPLHF
TRBV30	12	.	.	TRBJ1-2	TGTGCCTGGACAGGGCCTAACTATGGCTACACCTTC	CAWTGPNYGYTF
TRBV28	16	TRBD1	.	TRBJ1-1	TGTGCCAGCAGTCCATCTCACAGGGGGCGGTGGACTGAAGCTTTCTTT	CASSPSHRGRWTEAFF
TRBV6-1	13	TRBD1	.	TRBJ1-2	TGTGCCAGCAGTGAAGACAGGGGGCTTGGCTACACCTTC	CASSEDRGLGYTF
TRBV3-1/TRBV3-2	14	TRBD1	.	TRBJ1-1	TGTGCCAGCAGCCAAGTCGACAGGGGGTTTGAAGCTTTCTTT	CASSQVDRGFEAFF
TRBV28	12	.	.	TRBJ2-1	TGTGCCAGCAAGAGACAATACAATGAGCAGTTCTTC	CASKRQYNEQFF
TRBV5-1	16	TRBD1	.	TRBJ1-2	TGCGCCAGCAGCTTTCCCGTAGGACAGGGGCCAGGAGGCTACACCTTC	CASSFPVGQGPGGYTF
TRBV6-5	15	TRBD2	.	TRBJ2-1	TGTGCCAGCTCCCCCGTGGGTGGTAGCGGGACTGAGCAGTTCTTC	CASSPVGGSGTEQFF
TRBV29-1	15	.	.	TRBJ2-3	TGCAGCGTTTCCCCACTAGGTACCGGCACAGATACGCAGTATTTT	CSVSPLGTGTDTQYF
TRBV28	16	TRBD1	.	TRBJ1-1	TGTGCCAGCAGGAACCCGGGCGGGACAGGGGCGACTGAAGCTTTCTTT	CASRNPGGTGATEAFF